The entry below describes one TCR beta chain. Antigen unknown. The sample originates from a study of cytomegalovirus exposure and HLA in healthy donors. A multiplex PCR was run with 60 Vbeta primers and 13 Jbeta primers. Sequencing used immunoSEQ multiplex PCR; TCRdb keeps in-frame clones, though not all of them. The sample shows around 200,000 clones, around 86% of them seen only once. Healthy bone marrow donors made up the cohort. Study-wide points: Most TCR sequences were uncommon, yet certain public TCRs appeared in many donors.

Trimming removed 2 bases from V and 7 bases from J, with 15 bases in between. In germline, CDR1 is GTSNPN, CDR2 SVGIG (reference sequence). The CDR3 spans 14 residues. The rearrangement uses TRBV30 and TRBJ1-3, with D unresolved. Sequences were obtained from PBMCs. This receptor was identified in a woman between 40 and 50 years old in good health and CMV-seronegative. The CDR3 DNA reads TGTGCCTGGAGTCAAGGGAGCAGACTTAACACCATATATTTT. It translates to CAWSQGSRLNTIYF.